This T cell receptor (beta chain) was profiled in a study of breast tumors, draining lymph nodes, adjacent tissues. Study-wide findings and caveats: Tumors had less TCR diversity than lymph nodes, more than nontumor tissue. Findings are consistent with lymph node origin and intratumoral expansion of most tumor T cells. Luminal-like breast cancer showed significantly greater tumor-nontumor repertoire similarity than basal-like breast cancer did. That most tumor T cells come from lymph nodes remained unproven.

This clonotype was counted ten times or more. Its specificity is not known. MiXCR, applied by TCRdb to the multiplex PCR reads, yields one record per CDR3 protein. Of some 83,000 distinct CDR3 sequences listed, approximately 20% are singletons. Axillary draining lymph nodes of breast cancer patients supplied the node samples. Germline V gives CDR1 DFQATT, CDR2 SNEGSKA (reference sequence). Trimming shortened V by 4 bases and J by 2 bases, and 15 bases separated the two germline ends. This CDR3 region has 14 residues. V usage is TRBV20-1 and J usage is TRBJ2-7, with a weak D call TRBD2 (6 bases). Sequencing was performed on axillary lymph node tissue. This TCR was sampled from a female donor with breast cancer. Some clones in this sample may be carry-over from other donors' samples. The CDR3 DNA reads as TGCAGTGCTACTCTAGCGTCCACCGCCTACGAGCAGTACTTC. Residues: CSATLASTAYEQYF.